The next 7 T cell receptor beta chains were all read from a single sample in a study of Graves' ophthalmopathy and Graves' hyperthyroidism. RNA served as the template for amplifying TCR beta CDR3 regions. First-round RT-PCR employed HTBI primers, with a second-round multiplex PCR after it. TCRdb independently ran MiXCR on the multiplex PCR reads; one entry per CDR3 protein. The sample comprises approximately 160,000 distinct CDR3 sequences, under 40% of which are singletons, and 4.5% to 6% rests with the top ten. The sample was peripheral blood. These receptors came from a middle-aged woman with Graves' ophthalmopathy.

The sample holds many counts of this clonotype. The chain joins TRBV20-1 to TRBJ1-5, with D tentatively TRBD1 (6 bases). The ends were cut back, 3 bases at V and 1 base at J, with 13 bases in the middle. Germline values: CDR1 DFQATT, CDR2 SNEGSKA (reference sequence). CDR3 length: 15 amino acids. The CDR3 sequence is CSARAGVKSNQPQHF. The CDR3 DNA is TGCAGTGCTAGGGCAGGGGTTAAGAGCAATCAGCCCCAGCATTTT.

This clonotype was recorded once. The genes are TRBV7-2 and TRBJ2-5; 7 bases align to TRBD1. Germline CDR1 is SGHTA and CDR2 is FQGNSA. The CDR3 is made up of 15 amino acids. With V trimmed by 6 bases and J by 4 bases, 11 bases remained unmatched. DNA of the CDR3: TGTGCCAGCAGTTTCGTTCCGGGACAGATAGAGACCCAGTACTTC. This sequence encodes CASSFVPGQIETQYF.

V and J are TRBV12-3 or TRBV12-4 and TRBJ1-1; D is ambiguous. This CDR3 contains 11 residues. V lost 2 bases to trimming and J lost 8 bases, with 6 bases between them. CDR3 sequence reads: CASSLRQEAFF. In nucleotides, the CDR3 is TGTGCCAGCAGTTTAAGGCAGGAAGCTTTCTTT.

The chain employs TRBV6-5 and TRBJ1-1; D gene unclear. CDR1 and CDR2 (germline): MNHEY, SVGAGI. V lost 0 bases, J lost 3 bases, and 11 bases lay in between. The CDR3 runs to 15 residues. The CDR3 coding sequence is TGTGCCAGCAGTTACTCGAGACACGGGGACACTGAAGCTTTCTTT. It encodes CASSYSRHGDTEAFF.

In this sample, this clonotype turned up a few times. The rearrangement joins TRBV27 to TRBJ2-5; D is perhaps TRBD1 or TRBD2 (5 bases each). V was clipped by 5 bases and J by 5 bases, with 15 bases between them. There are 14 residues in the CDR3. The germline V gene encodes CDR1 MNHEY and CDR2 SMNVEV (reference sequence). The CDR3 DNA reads TGTGCCAGCAGTAGGGACCTCCGGCGGGAGACCCAGTACTTC. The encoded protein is CASSRDLRRETQYF.

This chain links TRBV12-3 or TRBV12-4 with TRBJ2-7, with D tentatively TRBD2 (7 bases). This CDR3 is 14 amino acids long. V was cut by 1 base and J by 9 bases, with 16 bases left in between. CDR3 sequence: CASSLEGGRPVQYF. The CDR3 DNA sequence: TGTGCCAGCAGTTTAGAGGGGGGGCGTCCGGTGCAGTACTTC.

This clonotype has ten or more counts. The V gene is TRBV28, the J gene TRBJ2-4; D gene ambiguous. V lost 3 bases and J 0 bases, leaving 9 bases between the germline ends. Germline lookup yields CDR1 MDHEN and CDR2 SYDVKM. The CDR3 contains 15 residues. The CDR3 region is CASSFERQAKNIQYF. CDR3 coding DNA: TGTGCCAGCAGTTTCGAGAGACAAGCCAAAAACATTCAGTACTTC.